The 13 T cell receptor beta chains given below trace back to one sample, sequenced in a study of Graves' ophthalmopathy and Graves' hyperthyroidism. TCR beta CDR3 regions were amplified from RNA transcripts. After a first-round RT-PCR with HTBI primers, a second-round multiplex PCR was run. TCRdb re-derived calls from the multiplex PCR reads in MiXCR, one entry per CDR3 protein. The sample records approximately 460,000 distinct CDR3 sequences, over 13% being singletons. Sequencing was done on a sample of blood. All receptors derive from a young woman with Graves' ophthalmopathy.

This clonotype was seen repeatedly, ten times or more. The gene calls are TRBV20-1 and TRBJ2-7, with unresolved D. The CDR3 extends over 14 amino acids. Germline CDR1 reads DFQATT; CDR2 reads SNEGSKA (reference sequence). V lost 2 bases and J 2 bases, leaving 13 bases between the germline ends. This CDR3 is CSARRGYSTYEQYF. CDR3 nucleotide sequence: TGCAGTGCTAGACGTGGGTACAGTACCTACGAGCAGTACTTC.

This clonotype was counted many times. The rearrangement links TRBV28 to TRBJ2-7; 7 nucleotides agree with TRBD1. V trimming: 5 bases; J trimming: 3 bases; junction bases outside the gene matches: 7. This CDR3 has 14 residues. From germline, CDR1 is MDHEN and CDR2 SYDVKM. CDR3 sequence (DNA): TGTGCCAGCAGTCCACGGACAGGCCACTACGAGCAGTACTTC. It is translated as CASSPRTGHYEQYF.

This clonotype was seen ten or more times. V is TRBV4-2 and J is TRBJ2-5; D possibly corresponds to TRBD2 (5 bases). Trimming stripped 0 bases from V and 2 bases from J, with 13 bases between. In germline, CDR1 is LGHNA, CDR2 YNFKEQ. The length of the CDR3 is 16 residues. The DNA for the CDR3 is TGTGCCAGCAGCCAAGATCCTAGCATAGGGCAAGAGACCCAGTACTTC. It specifies CASSQDPSIGQETQYF.

This clonotype occurred many times. This chain joins TRBV11-2 and TRBJ1-1; 10 bases agree with TRBD1. This CDR3 is 17 amino acids long. From germline, CDR1 is SGHAT and CDR2 FQNNGV. After removal of 1 base from V and 1 base from J, the junction contained 6 bases not matched to a gene. The DNA of the CDR3 is TGTGCCAGCAGCTTAGTAGGGACAGGGGCCCCGAACACTGAAGCTTTCTTT. Translated, it gives CASSLVGTGAPNTEAFF.

This clonotype has a count of ten or more. The chain has TRBV28 and TRBJ1-1; D possibly corresponds to TRBD1 (5 bases). This CDR3 comprises 14 residues. CDR1 and CDR2 from the germline V gene are MDHEN and SYDVKM. Trimming removed 4 bases at V and 7 bases at J, with 16 bases between. The CDR3 loop reads CASSSRQYLDEAFF. The CDR3 DNA reads TGTGCCAGCAGTTCGCGACAGTACCTAGATGAAGCTTTCTTT. Combining the CDR3 with reference TRBV28 and TRBJ1-1 gives the whole variable domain DVKVTQSSRYLVKRTGEKVFLECVQDMDHENMFWYRQDPGLGLRLIYFSYDVKMKEKGDIPEGYSVSREKKERFSLILESASTNQTSMYLCASSSRQYLDEAFFGQGTRLTVV.

This clonotype has more than one count but fewer than ten. J is TRBJ1-1 and V is TRBV6-1; 7 nucleotides align to TRBD1. V gave up 3 bases and J gave up 4 bases; unmatched junction bases: 5. Germline assignment: CDR1 MNHNS and CDR2 SASEGT. This CDR3 is 14 amino acids long. CDR3 nucleotides: TGTGCCAGCAGTGAGTTTCAGGGGGTCACTGAAGCTTTCTTT. This gives the protein CASSEFQGVTEAFF.

This clonotype was detected many times. The chain combines TRBV28 with TRBJ1-1; D might be TRBD1 (6 bases). This CDR3 spans 18 amino acids. Germline values: CDR1 MDHEN, CDR2 SYDVKM. Trimming left V 5 bases short and J 3 bases short, with 25 bases between. Here the CDR3 DNA reads TGTGCCAGCAGTCCCACAGGGAAAAGGCGGACCGTGGACACTGAAGCTTTCTTT. It specifies CASSPTGKRRTVDTEAFF.

Ten or more counts support this clonotype. This chain links TRBV9 with TRBJ1-1; unclear D gene. The CDR3 has 13 amino acids. CDR1 is SGDLS and CDR2 is YYNGEE in the germline V gene. Between the trimmed V and J ends, which lost 2 bases and 2 bases, there was a span of 7 bases. The CDR3 DNA follows: TGTGCCAGCAGCGTCTCTTTTAACACTGAAGCTTTCTTT. It specifies CASSVSFNTEAFF.

The V gene is TRBV7-9, the J gene TRBJ2-7, with TRBD1 matching 8 bases. The CDR3 is 14 amino acids. Germline V CDR1 and CDR2: SEHNR, FQNEAQ (reference sequence). The ends lost 5 bases at V and 4 bases at J; junction bases unmatched: 7. The CDR3 loop reads CASSPDRVAYEQYF. The CDR3 DNA sequence: TGTGCCAGCAGCCCGGACAGGGTCGCTTACGAGCAGTACTTC.

This clonotype was counted at least ten times. This sequence joins TRBV6-4 and TRBJ2-7, with TRBD2 matching 8 bases. The germline V gene has CDR1 MRHNA and CDR2 SNTAGT. With V trimmed by 6 bases and J by 7 bases, 20 bases remained unmatched. The CDR3 loop spans 17 amino acids. The CDR3 nucleotides are TGTGCCAGCAGCTCAACCATTAGACGGGAGGGCGTTAGGGAGCAGTACTTC. This codes for CASSSTIRREGVREQYF.

A few counts support this clonotype. CDR3 region: CASTGWAGELFF. The CDR3 DNA reads as TGTGCCAGCACAGGTTGGGCCGGGGAGCTGTTTTTT. The V call is TRBV28, the J call TRBJ2-2; D not resolved. The ends were cut back, 7 bases at V and 6 bases at J, with 9 bases in the middle. Germline assignment: CDR1 MDHEN and CDR2 SYDVKM. The CDR3 has 12 amino acids.

This clonotype was counted ten times or more. CDR3 in amino acids: CASSLGNFEAFF. The DNA for the CDR3 is TGTGCCAGCAGTTTAGGGAACTTCGAAGCTTTCTTT. J is TRBJ1-1 and V is TRBV12-3 or TRBV12-4; D is ambiguous. The CDR3 runs to 12 residues. The V gene lost 1 base and the J gene lost 8 bases, with 8 bases spanning the gap.

This clonotype was seen at least ten times. With a much larger clone just one base away, this may be a read error. The CDR3 bases are TGTGCCTGGAGTGTGACAGGGAGGTACGAGCAGTGCTTC. Translated: CAWSVTGRYEQCF. The chain uses TRBV30 and TRBJ2-7; D is possibly TRBD1 (7 bases). The CDR3 spans 13 residues. The V gene's germline CDR1 is GTSNPN and CDR2 SVGIG (reference sequence). The whole variable domain, remainder taken from reference TRBV30 and TRBJ2-7, is SQTIHQWPATLVQPVGSPLSLECTVEGTSNPNLYWYRQAAGRGLQLLFYSVGIGQISSEVPQNLSASRPQDRQFILSSKKLLLSDSGFYLCAWSVTGRYEQCFGPGTRLTVT.